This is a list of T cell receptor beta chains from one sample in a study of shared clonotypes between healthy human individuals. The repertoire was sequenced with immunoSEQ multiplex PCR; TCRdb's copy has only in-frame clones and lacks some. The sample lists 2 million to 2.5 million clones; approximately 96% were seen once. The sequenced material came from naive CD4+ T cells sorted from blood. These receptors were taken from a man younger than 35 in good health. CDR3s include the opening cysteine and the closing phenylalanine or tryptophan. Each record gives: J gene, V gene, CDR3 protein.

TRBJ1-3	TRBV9	CASSVAQSFSGNTIYF
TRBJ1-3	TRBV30	CAWGTASSSGNTIYF
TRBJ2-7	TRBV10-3	CAISESAPAEQYF
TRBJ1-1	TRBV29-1	CSVPVGQGLVEAFF
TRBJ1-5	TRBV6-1	CASSELAGSAAQHF
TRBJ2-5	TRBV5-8	CAHSGGLRETQYF
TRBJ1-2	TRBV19	CASMDRINYGYTF
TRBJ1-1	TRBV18	CASSLLYGTEGTEAFF
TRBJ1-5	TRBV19	CASSRGGLQPQHF
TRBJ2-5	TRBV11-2	CASSAILEGRETQYF
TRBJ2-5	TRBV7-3	CASSQSGGSCESQYF
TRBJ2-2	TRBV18	CASRGSAGELFF
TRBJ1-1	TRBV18	CASSPILARMNTEAFF
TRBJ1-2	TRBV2	CASSEQGNYGYTF
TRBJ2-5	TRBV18	CASSPMALETQYF
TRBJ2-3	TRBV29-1	CSVEGSRGFSTDTQYF
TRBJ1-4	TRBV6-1	CASSEGQGGGEKLFF
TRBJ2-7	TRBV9	CASSASGQGWYEQYF
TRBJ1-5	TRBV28	CASRRIPGGNSNQPQHF
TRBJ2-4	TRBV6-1	CASSGTGITKNIQYF
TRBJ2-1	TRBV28	CASSSLAGSYNEQFF
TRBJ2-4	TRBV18	CASSPGEGAKNIQYF
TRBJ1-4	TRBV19	CASSMWQRVNEKLFF
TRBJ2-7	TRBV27	CASSLYGHDYEQYF
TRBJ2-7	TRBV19	CASSMGSTGTYEQYF
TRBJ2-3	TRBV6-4	CASSESGTGGQDTQYF
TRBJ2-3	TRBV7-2	CASTAGPYTDTQYF
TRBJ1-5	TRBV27	CASSSSGSNQPQHF
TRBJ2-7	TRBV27	CASSSRSSYEQYF
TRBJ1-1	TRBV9	CASSAGQGTWTEAFF
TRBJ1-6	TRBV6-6	CASSWGSWDNSPLHF
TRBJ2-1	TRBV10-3	CAIRLAGGNEQFF
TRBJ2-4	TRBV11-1	CASSLGLGNIQYF
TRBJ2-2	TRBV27	CASSFQTGVFGELFF
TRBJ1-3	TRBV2	CASSPGHSGNTIYF
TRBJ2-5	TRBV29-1	CSVKQRGIQETQYF